This T cell receptor (beta chain) was documented in a study of post-analysis software for immune sequencing data. CDR3 length: 18 amino acids. Trimming cost V 4 bases and J 3 bases; bases outside gene matches: 10. The germline V gene encodes CDR1 MNHEY and CDR2 SVGAGI. For this clonotype: Its antigen is unidentified.

Sequencing libraries made from TCR beta cDNA carried unique molecular identifiers. The T cell input of roughly 0.9 to 11 million gave a few hundred thousand cDNA molecules. One entry per CDR3 protein results from TCRdb running MiXCR on the PCR reads. The top ten clones hold roughly 4.9% of a sample with about 770,000 distinct CDR3 sequences, about 45% of them seen once. Study-wide points: Comparison of patients with controls showed 4 to 6 TRBV segments more frequent in patients, TRBV5-6, TRBV5-1 and TRBV20-1 among them. The study found significantly lower normalized Chao1 diversity in multiple sclerosis patients than in controls.

The chain joins TRBV6-5 to TRBJ2-7, with 15 bases that match TRBD2. This receptor was obtained from a girl aged 5-17 years with multiple sclerosis. Sequencing was done on a sample of blood. The CDR3 DNA reads as TGTGCCAGCAGTTCCAGGACTAGCGGGAGGGCCGCTGACTACGAGCAGTACTTC. Its translation: CASSSRTSGRAADYEQYF.